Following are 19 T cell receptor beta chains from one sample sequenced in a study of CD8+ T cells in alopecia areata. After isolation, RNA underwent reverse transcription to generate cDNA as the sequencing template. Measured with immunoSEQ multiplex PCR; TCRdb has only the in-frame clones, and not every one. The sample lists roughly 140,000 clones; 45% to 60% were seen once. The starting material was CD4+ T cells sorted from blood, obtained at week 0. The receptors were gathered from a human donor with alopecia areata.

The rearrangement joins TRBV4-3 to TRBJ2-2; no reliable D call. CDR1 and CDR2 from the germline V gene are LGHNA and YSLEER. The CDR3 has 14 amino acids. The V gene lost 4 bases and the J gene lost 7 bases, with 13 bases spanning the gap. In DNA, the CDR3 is TGCGCCAGCAGCCGAGACGTTAATGGCGGGGAGCTGTTTTTT. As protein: CASSRDVNGGELFF.

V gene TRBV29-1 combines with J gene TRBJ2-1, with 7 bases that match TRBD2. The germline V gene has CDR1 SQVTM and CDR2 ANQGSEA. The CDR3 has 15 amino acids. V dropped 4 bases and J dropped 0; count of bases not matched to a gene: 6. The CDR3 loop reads CSVGLAQSSYNEQFF. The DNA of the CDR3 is TGCAGCGTTGGACTAGCCCAGAGCTCCTACAATGAGCAGTTCTTC.

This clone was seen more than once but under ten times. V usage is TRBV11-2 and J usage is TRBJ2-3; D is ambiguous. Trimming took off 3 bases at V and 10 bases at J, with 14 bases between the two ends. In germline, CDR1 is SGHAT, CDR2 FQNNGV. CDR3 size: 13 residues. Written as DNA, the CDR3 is TGTGCCAGCAGCTTCGTAAGGGATGGGGCGCAGTATTTT. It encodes CASSFVRDGAQYF.

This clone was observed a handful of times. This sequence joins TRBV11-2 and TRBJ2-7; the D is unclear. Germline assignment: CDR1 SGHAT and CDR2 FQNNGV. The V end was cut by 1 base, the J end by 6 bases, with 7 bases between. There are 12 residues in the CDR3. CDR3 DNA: TGTGCCAGCAGCTTAGTACCTCTCGAGCAGTACTTC. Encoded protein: CASSLVPLEQYF. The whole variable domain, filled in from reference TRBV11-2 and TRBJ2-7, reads EAGVAQSPRYKIIEKRQSVAFWCNPISGHATLYWYQQILGQGPKLLIQFQNNGVVDDSQLPKDRFSAERLKGVDSTLKIQPAKLEDSAVYLCASSLVPLEQYFGPGTRLTVT.

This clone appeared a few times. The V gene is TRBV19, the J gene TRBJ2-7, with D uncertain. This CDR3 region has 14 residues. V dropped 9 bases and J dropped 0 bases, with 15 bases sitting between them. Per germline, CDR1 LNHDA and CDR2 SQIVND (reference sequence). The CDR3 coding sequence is TGTGCCAGCCGGCTCACACCCCTCTCCTACGAGCAGTACTTC. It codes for CASRLTPLSYEQYF. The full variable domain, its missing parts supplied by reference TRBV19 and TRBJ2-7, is DGGITQSPKYLFRKEGQNVTLSCEQNLNHDAMYWYRQDPGQGLRLIYYSQIVNDFQKGDIAEGYSVSREKKESFPLTVTSAQKNPTAFYLCASRLTPLSYEQYFGPGTRLTVT.

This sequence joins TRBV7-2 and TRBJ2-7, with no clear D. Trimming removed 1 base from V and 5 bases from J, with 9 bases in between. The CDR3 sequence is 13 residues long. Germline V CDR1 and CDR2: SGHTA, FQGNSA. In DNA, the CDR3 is TGTGCCAGCAGCTTAGACTCGTTGGACGAGCAGTACTTC. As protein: CASSLDSLDEQYF.

CDR3 nucleotides: TGTGCCAGCAGCTTAGTGCGGGAGGCATCCTACGAGCAGTACTTC. Protein: CASSLVREASYEQYF. The V call is TRBV7-9, the J call TRBJ2-7; 8 bases are shared with TRBD2. CDR3 size: 15 residues. CDR1 and CDR2 from the germline V gene are SEHNR and FQNEAQ (reference sequence). J lost 1 base, V lost 1 base, and 3 bases had no gene match. Drawing the rest from reference TRBV7-9 and TRBJ2-7, the complete variable domain is DTGVSQNPRHKITKRGQNVTFRCDPISEHNRLYWYRQTLGQGPEFLTYFQNEAQLEKSRLLSDRFSAERPKGSFSTLEIQRTEQGDSAMYLCASSLVREASYEQYFGPGTRLTVT.

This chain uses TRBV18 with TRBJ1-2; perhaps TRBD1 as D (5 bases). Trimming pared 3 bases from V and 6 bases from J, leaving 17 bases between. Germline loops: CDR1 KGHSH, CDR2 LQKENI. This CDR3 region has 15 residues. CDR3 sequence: CASSPPIGHMDGYTF. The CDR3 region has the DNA TGTGCCAGCTCACCTCCAATAGGACACATGGATGGCTACACCTTC.

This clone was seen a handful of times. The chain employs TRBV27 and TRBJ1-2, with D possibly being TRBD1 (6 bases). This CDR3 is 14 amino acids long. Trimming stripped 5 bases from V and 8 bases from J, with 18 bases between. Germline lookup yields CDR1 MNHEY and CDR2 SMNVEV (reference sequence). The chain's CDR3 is CASSPLDSMGGYTF. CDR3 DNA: TGTGCCAGCAGTCCCTTGGACAGCATGGGGGGCTACACCTTC.

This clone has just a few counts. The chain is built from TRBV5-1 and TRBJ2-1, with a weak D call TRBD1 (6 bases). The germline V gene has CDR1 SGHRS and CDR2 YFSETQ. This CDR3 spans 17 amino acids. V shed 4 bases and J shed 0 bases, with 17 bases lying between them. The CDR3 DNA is TGCGCCAGCAGCCCCCAACCGACAGGCGGCTCCTACAATGAGCAGTTCTTC. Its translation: CASSPQPTGGSYNEQFF.

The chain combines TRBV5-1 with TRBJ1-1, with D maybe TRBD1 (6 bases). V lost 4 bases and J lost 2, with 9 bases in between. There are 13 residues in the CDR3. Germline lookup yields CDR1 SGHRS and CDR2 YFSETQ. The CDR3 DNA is TGCGCCAGCAGCGTGGACAGCAACACTGAAGCTTTCTTT. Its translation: CASSVDSNTEAFF.

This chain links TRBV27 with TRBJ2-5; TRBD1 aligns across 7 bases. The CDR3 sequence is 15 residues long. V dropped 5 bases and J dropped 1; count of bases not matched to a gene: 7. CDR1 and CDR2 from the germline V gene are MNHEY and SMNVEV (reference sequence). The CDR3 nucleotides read TGTGCCAGCAGTGCATTGGACAGGAGCCAAGAGACCCAGTACTTC. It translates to CASSALDRSQETQYF.

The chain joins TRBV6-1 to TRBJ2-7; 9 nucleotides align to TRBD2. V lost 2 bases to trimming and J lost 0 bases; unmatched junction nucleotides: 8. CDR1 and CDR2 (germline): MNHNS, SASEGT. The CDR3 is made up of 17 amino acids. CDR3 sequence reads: CASSETRASGASYEQYF. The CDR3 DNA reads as TGTGCCAGCAGTGAAACTCGAGCTAGCGGGGCCTCCTACGAGCAGTACTTC.

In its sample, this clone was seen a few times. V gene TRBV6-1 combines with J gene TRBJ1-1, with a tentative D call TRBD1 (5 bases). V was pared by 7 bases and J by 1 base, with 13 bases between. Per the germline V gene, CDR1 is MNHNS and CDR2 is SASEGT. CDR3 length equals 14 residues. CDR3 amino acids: CASISGQPNTEAFF. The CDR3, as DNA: TGTGCCAGCATTTCCGGACAACCGAACACTGAAGCTTTCTTT.

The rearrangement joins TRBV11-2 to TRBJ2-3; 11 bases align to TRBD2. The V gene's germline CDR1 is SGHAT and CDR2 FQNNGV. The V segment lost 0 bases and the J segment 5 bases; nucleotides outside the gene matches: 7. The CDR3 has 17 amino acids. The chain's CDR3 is CASSLDLAGGQQDTQYF. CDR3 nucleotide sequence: TGTGCCAGCAGCTTAGATTTAGCGGGAGGGCAACAAGATACGCAGTATTTT. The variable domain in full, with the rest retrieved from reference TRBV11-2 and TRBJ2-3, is EAGVAQSPRYKIIEKRQSVAFWCNPISGHATLYWYQQILGQGPKLLIQFQNNGVVDDSQLPKDRFSAERLKGVDSTLKIQPAKLEDSAVYLCASSLDLAGGQQDTQYFGPGTRLTVL.

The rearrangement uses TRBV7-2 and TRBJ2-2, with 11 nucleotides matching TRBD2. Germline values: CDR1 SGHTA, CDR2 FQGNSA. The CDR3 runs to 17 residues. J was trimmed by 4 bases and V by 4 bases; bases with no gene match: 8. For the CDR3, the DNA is TGTGCCAGCAGCTGGAGAACTAGCGGGAGATTCACCGGGGAGCTGTTTTTT. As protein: CASSWRTSGRFTGELFF. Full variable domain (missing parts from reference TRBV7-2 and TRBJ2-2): GAGVSQSPSNKVTEKGKDVELRCDPISGHTALYWYRQSLGQGLEFLIYFQGNSAPDKSGLPSDRFSAERTGGSVSTLTIQRTQQEDSAVYLCASSWRTSGRFTGELFFGEGSRLTVL.

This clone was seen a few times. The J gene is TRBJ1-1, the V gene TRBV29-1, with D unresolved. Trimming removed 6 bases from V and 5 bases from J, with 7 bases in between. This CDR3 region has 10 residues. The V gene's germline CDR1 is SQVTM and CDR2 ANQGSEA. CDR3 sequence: CSVGETEAFF. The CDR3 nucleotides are TGCAGCGTGGGAGAGACTGAAGCTTTCTTT.

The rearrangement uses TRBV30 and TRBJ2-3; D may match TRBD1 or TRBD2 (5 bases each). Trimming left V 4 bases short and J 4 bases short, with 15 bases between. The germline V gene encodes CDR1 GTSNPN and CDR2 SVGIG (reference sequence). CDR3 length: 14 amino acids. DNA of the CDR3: TGTGCCTGGACCCTGGGGGTTACAGCAGATACGCAGTATTTT. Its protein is CAWTLGVTADTQYF.

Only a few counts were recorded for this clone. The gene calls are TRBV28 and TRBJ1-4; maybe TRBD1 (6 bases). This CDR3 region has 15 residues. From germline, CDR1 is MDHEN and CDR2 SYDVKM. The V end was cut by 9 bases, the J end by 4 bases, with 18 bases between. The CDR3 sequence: CASLPGRGDNEKLFF. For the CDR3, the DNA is TGTGCCAGTCTCCCCGGTAGGGGGGATAATGAAAAACTGTTTTTT.